This entry lists 9 T cell receptor beta chains sequenced from one sample in a study of T cells in Graves' hyperthyroidism and ophthalmopathy. Amplification of TCR beta CDR3 regions used RNA as the template. A first-round RT-PCR of the TCR CDR3 used the HTBI primer set. Each CDR3 protein is one row after TCRdb ran MiXCR on the multiplex PCR reads. The sample has a few hundred thousand distinct CDR3 sequences; about 15% are singletons. The sequenced sample was blood. The source of these receptors is a woman under 40 with Graves' hyperthyroidism.

The V and J genes are TRBV7-2 and TRBJ2-7; TRBD2 is a possible D gene (6 bases). CDR3 size: 13 residues. Germline loops: CDR1 SGHTA, CDR2 FQGNSA. V was pared by 4 bases and J by 2 bases, with 9 bases between. CDR3 residues: CASSSGVAYEQYF. In nucleotides, the CDR3 is TGTGCCAGCAGCTCGGGGGTGGCCTACGAGCAGTACTTC.

This clonotype showed up many times. The chain combines TRBV12-3 or TRBV12-4 with TRBJ2-1; TRBD2 aligns across 8 bases. There are 15 residues in the CDR3. The trim removed 6 bases at V and 7 bases at J, leaving 11 bases unmatched. CDR3 protein: CASRPPGLGRNEQFF. CDR3 bases: TGTGCCAGCAGGCCCCCGGGACTAGGGAGGAATGAGCAGTTCTTC.

This clonotype was observed a handful of times. The rearrangement joins TRBV6-2 or TRBV6-3 to TRBJ2-3, with D tentatively TRBD2 (5 bases). Germline V lookup: CDR1 MNHEY, CDR2 SVGEGT. This CDR3 comprises 15 residues. Trimming removed 2 bases from V and 2 bases from J, with 11 bases in between. CDR3 sequence: CASSYLPGITDTQYF. The DNA for the CDR3 is TGTGCCAGCAGTTACCTACCCGGGATCACAGATACGCAGTATTTT.

V usage is TRBV7-3 and J usage is TRBJ2-1; 10 bases map to TRBD2. This CDR3 is built from 18 residues. Germline V lookup: CDR1 SGHTA, CDR2 FQGTGA. J gave up 1 base and V 5 bases, and 11 bases lay outside the gene matches. The CDR3 bases are TGTGCCAGCAGCCAAGGACTAGCGGCGGGCCTTTCCTACAATGAGCAGTTCTTC. This encodes CASSQGLAAGLSYNEQFF.

This clonotype was picked up a small number of times. The gene calls are TRBV7-9 and TRBJ2-3; TRBD1 matches at 7 bases. The CDR3 has 17 residues. V trimming: 5 bases; J trimming: 4 bases; junction bases outside the gene matches: 15. Germline V lookup: CDR1 SEHNR, CDR2 FQNEAQ (reference sequence). Written as DNA, the CDR3 is TGTGCCAGCAGCCTAATTATTGCGAGAGGGGGCCCAGATACGCAGTATTTT. Protein sequence: CASSLIIARGGPDTQYF.

The V and J genes are TRBV2 and TRBJ2-3; tentative D call: TRBD2 (5 bases). V gave up 1 base and J gave up 2 bases, with 13 bases separating them. The V gene's germline CDR1 is SNHLY and CDR2 FYNNEI. This CDR3 contains 16 residues. CDR3 sequence reads: CASSEGGAVHTDTQYF. In DNA, the CDR3 is TGTGCCAGCAGTGAAGGGGGAGCGGTCCACACAGATACGCAGTATTTT.

This clonotype has at least ten counts. The V gene is TRBV2, the J gene TRBJ1-1, with D possibly being TRBD1 (6 bases). The germline V gene encodes CDR1 SNHLY and CDR2 FYNNEI. This CDR3 has 14 amino acids. Trimming removed 6 bases at V and 4 bases at J, with 15 bases between. In DNA form, the CDR3 reads TGTGCCAGCAGCCCGGACAGCGGGCGCACTGAAGCTTTCTTT. The encoded protein is CASSPDSGRTEAFF.

Concerning this clonotype: Germline is not matched at one junction end, which may reflect a read error. The rearrangement links TRBV9 to TRBJ2-1; D possibly corresponds to TRBD2 (6 bases). The CDR3 loop spans 17 amino acids. Germline V gene sequence: CDR1 SGDLS, CDR2 YYNGEE. The CDR3 nucleotides are TGTGCCAGCAGCGCGACCGATGACCCGGGCGGGGCCAATGAGCGGTTCTTC. Its translation: CASSATDDPGGANERFF.

The CDR3 DNA reads TGTGCCAGCAGCGCAGGGGAACTTTCTGAAGCTTTCTTT. Translated: CASSAGELSEAFF. This chain joins TRBV6-4 and TRBJ1-1; possible D gene TRBD1, 6 bases. The V end lost 6 bases, the J end lost 6 bases, and 14 bases lay between the germline ends. The CDR3 is 13 residues long. Germline V gene sequence: CDR1 MRHNA, CDR2 SNTAGT.